What follows is one T cell receptor (beta chain) and its context. What it recognizes is unknown. Per germline, CDR1 SEHNR and CDR2 FQNEAQ (reference sequence). The CDR3 has 16 residues. Trimming took 5 bases from V and 4 from J, leaving 17 bases between them. Assay used: immunoSEQ multiplex PCR; TCRdb lists only in-frame clones, some missing. The sample comprises 30,000 or so clones, about nine tenths of which are singletons, and about 1.5% rests with the top ten. Time point here: before natalizumab initiation. Before the first natalizumab infusion, T0 blood samples were taken. These data are taken from a study of multiple sclerosis patients with progressive multifocal leukoencephalopathy. General study results and limits: Before and during natalizumab, the clones expanded at PML already existed.

The sample comprised PBMCs. The chain employs TRBV7-9 and TRBJ2-2, with D tentatively TRBD2 (6 bases). This TCR came from a human donor with multiple sclerosis. The CDR3 DNA is TGTGCCAGCAGCGAACAGCCGGGAGTTTTCACCGGGGAGCTGTTTTTT. As protein: CASSEQPGVFTGELFF.